A single TCR beta chain is shown here with its context. This may stem from a read error, because a much larger clone lies one nucleotide away. The record originates from a study of immune heterogeneity within non-small cell lung tumors. For the TCR beta CDR3, multiplex PCR with 32 V and 13 J primers performed the amplification. TCRdb re-called the multiplex PCR reads through MiXCR, storing one row per CDR3 protein. The table has under 13,000 distinct CDR3 sequences, 25% to 35% seen once. Genomic DNA extracted from bulk tumor tissue served as template. A total of about 0.6 ug was used per sample. Biopsies, several per primary tumor and spaced far apart, were collected during surgery. The patients were newly diagnosed with non-small cell lung cancer, had not been treated, and had curative surgery. The V end was cut by 6 bases, the J end by 1 base, with 18 bases between. CDR1 is DFQATT, CDR2 SNEGSKA, per germline (reference sequence). The CDR3 loop spans 15 amino acids.

This chain joins TRBV20-1 and TRBJ1-1; maybe TRBD1 (5 bases). Sequences were obtained from lung tumor tissue. This clonotype was sampled from a woman aged 45 to 65 with non-small cell lung cancer. Here the CDR3 reads CSAASLGVGNTEAFF. CDR3 nucleotides: TGCAGTGCGGCCAGCCTAGGGGTGGGGAACACTGAAGCTTTCTTT.